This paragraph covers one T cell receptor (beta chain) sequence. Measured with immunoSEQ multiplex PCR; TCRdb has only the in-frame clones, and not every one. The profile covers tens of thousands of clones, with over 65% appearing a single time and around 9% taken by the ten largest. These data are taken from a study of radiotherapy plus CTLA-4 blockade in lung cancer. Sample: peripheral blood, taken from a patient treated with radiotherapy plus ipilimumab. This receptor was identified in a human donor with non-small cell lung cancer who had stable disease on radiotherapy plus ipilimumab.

This CDR3 reads CASSQSLMGGRWDNYGYTF. CDR3 DNA sequence: TGCGCCAGCAGCCAGTCCCTTATGGGGGGGCGCTGGGACAACTATGGCTACACCTTC. V is TRBV4-1 and J is TRBJ1-2; TRBD1 might be the D (6 bases). V lost 3 bases and J lost 2, with 25 bases in between. Germline assignment: CDR1 MGHRA and CDR2 YSYEKL. The CDR3 extends over 19 amino acids.